This TCR beta chain was sequenced in a study of early T cells in non-severe SARS-CoV-2 infection (dated by TCRdb to the early 2020s). About the full investigation: Because TCR sequencing relied on bulk RNA taken from unsorted whole blood, pairing of alpha and beta chains was not possible. Study-wide conclusions, independent of this receptor: VDJdb matching was skewed toward anti-spike CD8 responses and likely underestimated virus-specific expansions, missing private and CD4 specificities.

CDR1 and CDR2 (KGHSH, LQKENI) derive from the germline V gene. V drops 2 bases and J drops 5 bases, leaving 9 bases in between. The CDR3 covers 13 residues, taking in both the cysteine and the phenylalanine. Only CDR3 DNA remains: 39 bases, in frame from the first base. The library was obtained by 5' RACE. The sequencer was a NextSeq 500. To correct for sequencing error and PCR bias, the TCR library protocol tagged individual cDNA molecules with unique molecular identifiers. Both TCR alpha and beta chains were sequenced, and tight co-correlation was observed between alpha and beta sequence abundances in each sample. On the authors' methods: Decombinator V4 was used to annotate TCR sequences for V gene, J gene and CDR3. TCRs were defined as expanded if a significant change between any two time points was detected under a Poisson model with p below 0.0001. Abundances of TCRs were expressed as counts per million after normalisation to the total number of TCRs sequenced in each sample. MAIT TCRs were defined by TRAV1-2 paired with TRAJ12, TRAJ20 or TRAJ33, and iNKT TCRs by TRAV10 paired with TRAJ18. VDJdb, accessed on 1 November 2021, was searched for TCRs annotated for CMV, EBV and SARS-CoV-2, and TCRs annotated for more than one antigen were excluded. TCRdb handled the public reads itself, with Q25 trimming in fastp and clone calling in MiXCR, and kept productive beta chains. Each entry merges the rows of one CDR3 protein and shows their most common DNA and genes. Here the V and J calls rest on TCRdb's processing, not on the authors' analysis. The sample records more than 60,000 distinct CDR3 sequences, roughly an eighth of which are singletons. The ten largest make up nearly 6% of the sample.

This clonotype was seen more than once but under ten times. Its antigen remains undetermined. Nothing much larger sits one base from this clone, and base qualities are not available. Set within a cohort of healthcare workers in London, UK, this nested case-control study involved weekly PCR testing of nasopharyngeal swabs along with blood sampling. Healthcare workers were enrolled in the week of the UK lockdown, from 23 to 31 March 2020, and were followed every week for up to roughly 15 weeks. The sample was whole blood. This clonotype was obtained from an adult who was a healthcare worker with PCR-confirmed SARS-CoV-2 infection or an uninfected control (not recorded which). The sequence is built from TRBV18 and TRBJ2-5, with TRBD1 as a weak D call on 7 bases. The CDR3 is CASSPGGGETQYF. Read as DNA, the sequence is TGTGCCAGCTCACCAGGAGGGGGCGAGACCCAGTACTTC.